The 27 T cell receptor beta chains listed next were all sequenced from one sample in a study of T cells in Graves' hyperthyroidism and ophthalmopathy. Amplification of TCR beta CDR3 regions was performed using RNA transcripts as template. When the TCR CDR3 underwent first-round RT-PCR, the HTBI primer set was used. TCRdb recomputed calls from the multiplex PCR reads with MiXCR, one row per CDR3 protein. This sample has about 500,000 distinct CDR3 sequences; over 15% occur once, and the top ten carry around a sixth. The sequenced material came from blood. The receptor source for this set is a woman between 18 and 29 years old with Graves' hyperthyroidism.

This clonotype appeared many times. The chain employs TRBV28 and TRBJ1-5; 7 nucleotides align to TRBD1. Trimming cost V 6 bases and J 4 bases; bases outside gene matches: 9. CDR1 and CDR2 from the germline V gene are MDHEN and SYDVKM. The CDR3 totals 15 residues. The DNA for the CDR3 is TGTGCCAGCAGCCTGAGGGGGCTACCGAATCAGCCCCAGCATTTT. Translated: CASSLRGLPNQPQHF.

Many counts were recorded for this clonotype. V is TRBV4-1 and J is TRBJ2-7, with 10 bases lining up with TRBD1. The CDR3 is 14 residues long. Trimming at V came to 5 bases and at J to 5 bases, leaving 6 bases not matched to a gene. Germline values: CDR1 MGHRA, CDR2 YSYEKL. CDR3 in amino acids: CASSKAGTGDEQYF. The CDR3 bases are TGCGCCAGCAGCAAAGCCGGGACAGGGGACGAGCAGTACTTC.

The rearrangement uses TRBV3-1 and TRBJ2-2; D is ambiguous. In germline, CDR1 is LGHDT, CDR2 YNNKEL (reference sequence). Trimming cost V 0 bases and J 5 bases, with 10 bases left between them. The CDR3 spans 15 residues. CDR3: CASSQDIVRTGELFF. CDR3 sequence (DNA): TGTGCCAGCAGCCAAGATATAGTACGAACCGGGGAGCTGTTTTTT.

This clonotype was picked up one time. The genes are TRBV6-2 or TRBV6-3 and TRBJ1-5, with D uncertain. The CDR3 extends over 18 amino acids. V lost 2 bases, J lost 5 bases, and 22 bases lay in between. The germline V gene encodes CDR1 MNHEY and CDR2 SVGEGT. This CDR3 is CASSYLPLAGPTYQPQHF. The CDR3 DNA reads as TGTGCCAGCAGTTACCTCCCCCTGGCAGGCCCTACGTATCAGCCCCAGCATTTT.

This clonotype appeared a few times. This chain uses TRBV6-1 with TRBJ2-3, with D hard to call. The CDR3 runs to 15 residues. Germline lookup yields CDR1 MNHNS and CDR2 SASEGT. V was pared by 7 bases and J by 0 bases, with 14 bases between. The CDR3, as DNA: TGTGCCAGCATCGGTCAGCTCTCTAGCACAGATACGCAGTATTTT. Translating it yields CASIGQLSSTDTQYF.

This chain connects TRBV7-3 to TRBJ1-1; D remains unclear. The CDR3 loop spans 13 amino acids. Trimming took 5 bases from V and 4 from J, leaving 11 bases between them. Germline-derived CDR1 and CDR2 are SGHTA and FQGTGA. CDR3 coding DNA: TGTGCCAGCAGCGTAAAAGGGATCACTGAAGCTTTCTTT. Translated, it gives CASSVKGITEAFF.

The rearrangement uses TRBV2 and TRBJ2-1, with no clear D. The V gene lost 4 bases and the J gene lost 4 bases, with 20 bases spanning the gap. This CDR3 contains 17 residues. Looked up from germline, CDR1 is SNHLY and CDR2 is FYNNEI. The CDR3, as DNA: TGTGCCAGCAGTGCTGCAGCCCCGAGCGCAGTGTACAATGAGCAGTTCTTC. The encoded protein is CASSAAAPSAVYNEQFF.

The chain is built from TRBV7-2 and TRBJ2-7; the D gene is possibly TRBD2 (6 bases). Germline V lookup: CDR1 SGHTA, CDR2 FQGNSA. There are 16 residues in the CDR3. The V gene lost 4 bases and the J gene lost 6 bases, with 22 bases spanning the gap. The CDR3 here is CASSSAGRSPSGEQYF. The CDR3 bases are TGTGCCAGCAGCTCAGCGGGTAGGAGTCCGTCCGGCGAGCAGTACTTC. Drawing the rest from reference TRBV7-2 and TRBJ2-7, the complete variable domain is GAGVSQSPSNKVTEKGKDVELRCDPISGHTALYWYRQSLGQGLEFLIYFQGNSAPDKSGLPSDRFSAERTGGSVSTLTIQRTQQEDSAVYLCASSSAGRSPSGEQYFGPGTRLTVT.

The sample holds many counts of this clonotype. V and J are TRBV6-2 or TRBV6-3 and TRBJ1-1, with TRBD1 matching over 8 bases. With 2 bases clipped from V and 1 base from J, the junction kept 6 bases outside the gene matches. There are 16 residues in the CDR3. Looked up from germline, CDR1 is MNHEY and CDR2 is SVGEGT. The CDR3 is CASSYPITGGNTEAFF. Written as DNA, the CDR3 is TGTGCCAGCAGTTACCCGATCACAGGGGGGAACACTGAAGCTTTCTTT.

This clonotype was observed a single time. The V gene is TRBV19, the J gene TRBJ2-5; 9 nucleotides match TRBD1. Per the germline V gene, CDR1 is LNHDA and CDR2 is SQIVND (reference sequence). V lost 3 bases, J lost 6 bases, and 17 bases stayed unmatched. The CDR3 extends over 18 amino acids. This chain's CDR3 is CASSIPGQGEYSMKTQYF. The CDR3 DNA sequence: TGTGCCAGTAGTATCCCGGGACAGGGTGAATATTCTATGAAGACCCAGTACTTC.

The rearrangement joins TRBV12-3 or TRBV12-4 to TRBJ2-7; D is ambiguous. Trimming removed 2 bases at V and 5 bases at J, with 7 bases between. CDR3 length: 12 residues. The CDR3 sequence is CASSLRQNEQYF. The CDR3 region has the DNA TGTGCCAGCAGTTTACGGCAGAACGAGCAGTACTTC.

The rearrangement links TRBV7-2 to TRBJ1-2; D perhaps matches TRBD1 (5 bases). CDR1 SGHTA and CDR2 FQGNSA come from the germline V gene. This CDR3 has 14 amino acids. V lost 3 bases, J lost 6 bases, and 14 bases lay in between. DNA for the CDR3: TGTGCCAGCAGCTTGAAGGGGAGCGAGAATGGCTACACCTTC. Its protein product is CASSLKGSENGYTF.

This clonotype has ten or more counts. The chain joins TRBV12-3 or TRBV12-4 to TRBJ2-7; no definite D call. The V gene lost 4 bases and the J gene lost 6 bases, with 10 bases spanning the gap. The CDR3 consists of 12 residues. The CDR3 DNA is TGTGCCAGCAGTTCCGTAGTCGGCGAGCAGTACTTC. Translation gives CASSSVVGEQYF.

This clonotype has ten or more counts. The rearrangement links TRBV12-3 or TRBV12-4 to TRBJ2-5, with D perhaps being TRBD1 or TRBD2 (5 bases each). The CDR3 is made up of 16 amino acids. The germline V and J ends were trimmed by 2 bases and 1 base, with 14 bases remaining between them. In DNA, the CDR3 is TGTGCCAGCAGTTTACAGGGAGTGAGGAGCCAAGAGACCCAGTACTTC. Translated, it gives CASSLQGVRSQETQYF.

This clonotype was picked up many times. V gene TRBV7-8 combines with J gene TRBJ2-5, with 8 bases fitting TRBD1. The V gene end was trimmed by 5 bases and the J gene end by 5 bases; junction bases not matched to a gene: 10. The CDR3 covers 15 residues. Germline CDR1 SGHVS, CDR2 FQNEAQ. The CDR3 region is CASSLVQGVRETQYF. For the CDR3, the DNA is TGTGCCAGCAGCCTAGTACAGGGGGTCCGGGAGACCCAGTACTTC.

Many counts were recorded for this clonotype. The CDR3 DNA sequence: TGTGCCAGCAGTTTCCCAGGGAACCGCCGGGGCGACTCTTACAATGAGCAGTTCTTC. Encoded protein: CASSFPGNRRGDSYNEQFF. The rearrangement uses TRBV12-3 or TRBV12-4 and TRBJ2-1; D tentatively reads TRBD1 or TRBD2 (5 bases each). The CDR3 is made up of 19 amino acids. V was trimmed by 3 bases and J by 4 bases, leaving 25 bases between them.

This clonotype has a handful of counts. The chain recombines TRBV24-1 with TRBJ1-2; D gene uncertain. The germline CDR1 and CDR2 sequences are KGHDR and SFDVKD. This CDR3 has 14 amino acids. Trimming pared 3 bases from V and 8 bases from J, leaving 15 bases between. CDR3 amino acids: CATSDRAGPGGYTF. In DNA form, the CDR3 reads TGTGCCACCAGTGATCGGGCAGGCCCCGGCGGCTACACCTTC.

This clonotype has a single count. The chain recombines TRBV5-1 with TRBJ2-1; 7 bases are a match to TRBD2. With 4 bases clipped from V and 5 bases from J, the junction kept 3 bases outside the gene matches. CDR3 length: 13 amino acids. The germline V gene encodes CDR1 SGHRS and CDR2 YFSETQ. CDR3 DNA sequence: TGCGCCAGCAGCCGGGAGGCCAACAATGAGCAGTTCTTC. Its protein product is CASSREANNEQFF.

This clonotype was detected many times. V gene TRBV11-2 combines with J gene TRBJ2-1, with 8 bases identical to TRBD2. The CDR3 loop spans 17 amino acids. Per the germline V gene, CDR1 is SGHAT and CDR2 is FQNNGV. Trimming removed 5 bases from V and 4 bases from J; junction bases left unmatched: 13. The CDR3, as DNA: TGTGCCAGCAGCGCATATTTCGGGGGGGCAGAGTACAATGAGCAGTTCTTC. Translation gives CASSAYFGGAEYNEQFF.

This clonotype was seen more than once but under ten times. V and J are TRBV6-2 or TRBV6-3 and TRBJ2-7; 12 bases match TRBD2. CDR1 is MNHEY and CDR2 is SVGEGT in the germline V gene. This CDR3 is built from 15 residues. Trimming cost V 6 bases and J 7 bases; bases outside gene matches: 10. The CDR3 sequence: CASSLTSGGPSEQYF. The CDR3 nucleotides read TGTGCCAGCAGCCTAACTAGCGGGGGGCCCTCGGAGCAGTACTTC.

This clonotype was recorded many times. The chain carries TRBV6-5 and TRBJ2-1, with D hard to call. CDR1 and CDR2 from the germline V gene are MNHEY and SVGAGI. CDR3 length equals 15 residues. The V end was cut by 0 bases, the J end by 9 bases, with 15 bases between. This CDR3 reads CASSYSFEEMGEQFF. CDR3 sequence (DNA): TGTGCCAGCAGTTACTCGTTTGAGGAAATGGGTGAGCAGTTCTTC.

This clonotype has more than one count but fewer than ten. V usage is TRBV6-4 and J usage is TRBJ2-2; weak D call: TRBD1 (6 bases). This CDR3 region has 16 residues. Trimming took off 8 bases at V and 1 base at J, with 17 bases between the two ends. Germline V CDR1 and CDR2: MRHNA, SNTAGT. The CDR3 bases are TGTGCCAGCCGAGCTAGCAGGGGAGAGAACACCGGGGAGCTGTTTTTT. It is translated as CASRASRGENTGELFF.

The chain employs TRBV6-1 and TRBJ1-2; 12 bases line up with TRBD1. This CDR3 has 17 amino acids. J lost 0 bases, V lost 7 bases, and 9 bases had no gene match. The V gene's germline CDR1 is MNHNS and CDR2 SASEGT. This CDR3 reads CASNRDRGRKTNYGYTF. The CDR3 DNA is TGTGCCAGCAACAGGGACAGGGGGCGCAAAACTAACTATGGCTACACCTTC.

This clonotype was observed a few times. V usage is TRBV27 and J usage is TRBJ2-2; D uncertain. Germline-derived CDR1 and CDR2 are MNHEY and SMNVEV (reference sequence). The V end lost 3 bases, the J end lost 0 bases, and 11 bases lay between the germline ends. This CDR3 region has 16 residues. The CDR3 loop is CASSFMATPNTGELFF. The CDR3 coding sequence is TGTGCCAGCAGTTTCATGGCAACCCCGAACACCGGGGAGCTGTTTTTT.

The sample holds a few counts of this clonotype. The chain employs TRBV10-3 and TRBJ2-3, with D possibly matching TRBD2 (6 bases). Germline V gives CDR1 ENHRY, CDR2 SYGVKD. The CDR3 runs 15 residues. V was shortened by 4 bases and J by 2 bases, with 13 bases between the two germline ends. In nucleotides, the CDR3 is TGTGCCATCAGTGGGGGCGGGGACGCCACAGATACGCAGTATTTT. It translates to CAISGGGDATDTQYF.

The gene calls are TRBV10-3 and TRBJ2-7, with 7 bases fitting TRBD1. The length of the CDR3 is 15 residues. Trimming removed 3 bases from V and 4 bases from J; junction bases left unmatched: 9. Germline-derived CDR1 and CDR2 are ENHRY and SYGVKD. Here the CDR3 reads CAISEIQGPQYEQYF. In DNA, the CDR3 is TGTGCCATCAGTGAAATACAGGGGCCACAATACGAGCAGTACTTC.

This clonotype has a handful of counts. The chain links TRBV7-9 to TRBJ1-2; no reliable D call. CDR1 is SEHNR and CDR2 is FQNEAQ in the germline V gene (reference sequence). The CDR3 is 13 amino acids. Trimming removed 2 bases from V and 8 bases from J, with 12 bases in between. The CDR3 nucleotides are TGTGCCAGCAGCTTATACCAAGTCCAGGGCTACACCTTC. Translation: CASSLYQVQGYTF.